This T cell receptor (beta chain) was sequenced during a study of OX40 agonist ivuxolimab in advanced cancers. Notes on the research overall: Ivuxolimab was an agonistic, fully human IgG2 monoclonal antibody directed against OX40 (CD134), a costimulatory receptor. Three dose-escalation patients achieved partial responses, one with hepatocellular carcinoma and two with cutaneous melanoma. The dose-escalation cohort was roughly 83% male with a mean age of approximately 60 years, ranging from 23 to 79. The paper covers the monotherapy dose-escalation part of the phase I ivuxolimab trial, which included N ≈ 54 patients. Peripheral TCRbeta sequencing aimed to test whether ivuxolimab altered TCR sequence diversity and caused clonal T-cell expansion. Prior anti-PD-1, anti-PD-L1 or anti-CTLA-4 therapy was permitted, and 35% to 40% of dose-escalation patients had received checkpoint inhibitors. Among the approximately 50 dose-escalation patients, around 20 had hepatocellular carcinoma, approximately 15 melanoma, 9 renal cell carcinoma and 9 head and neck cancer. Intravenous ivuxolimab was administered to patients every 2 weeks at six dose levels: 0.01, 0.1, 0.3, 1.5, 3 and 10 mg/kg.

General study outcomes and caveats: After ivuxolimab, CD8+ T cells had more expanded clones than CD4+ T cells on average. The antigen specificity of the peripheral T cells that underwent clonal expansion was not determined. At doses of 0.1 to 3.0 mg/kg, clonal expansion of both CD4+ and CD8+ blood T cells was observed from baseline to week 6. Low levels of normalized T-cell clonal expansion were also seen in some nonresponding patients. In the 0.1-3.0 mg/kg groups, partial responders had among the lowest normalized peripheral clonal expansion, particularly in CD8+ T cells.

Genomic DNA was extracted from sorted cells for sequencing of the TCRbeta CDR3 region. TCRbeta CDR3 regions were sequenced using the immunoSEQ Assay. TCRdb carries this immuneACCESS record with in-frame sequences only. Its versions omit some clonotypes, under half of them owing to an unresolved V gene in the studies checked, with the rest unexplained. The table for this sample lists under 100,000 clones; roughly four fifths of them were counted only once. The top ten clonotypes cover less than 5.5% of the sample. The trial excluded patients who had a history of autoimmune disease or who were on systemic immunosuppression. Peripheral blood for TCR sequencing was drawn from every dose cohort at baseline, at cycle 4 day 1 and at cycle 7 day 1. The samples were taken from a phase I, first-in-human, multicenter, open-label dose-escalation trial of ivuxolimab. Adults with locally advanced or metastatic melanoma, renal cell carcinoma, hepatocellular carcinoma or head and neck squamous cell carcinoma were enrolled in the trial. Before TCR sequencing, CD4+ and CD8+ T cells were separately sorted from peripheral blood.

This clone has a single count. Its cognate antigen has yet to be identified. There are no base qualities to consult, and no much larger clone falls within one base. Here the sequenced sample was CD4+ or CD8+ T cells sorted from blood, taken in a trial of the OX40 agonist ivuxolimab. The source of this sequence is an adult with an advanced solid tumor such as melanoma, head and neck, liver or kidney cancer.

The CDR3 loop reads CASSSKLAGPTTDTQYF. The DNA sequence is TGTGCCAGCAGTTCTAAACTAGCGGGTCCTACCACAGATACGCAGTATTTT. The chain joins TRBV27 to TRBJ2-3, with 9 junctional bases fitting TRBD2. According to the germline V gene (reference sequence), CDR1 reads MNHEY and CDR2 reads SMNVEV. Here V drops 4 bases and J drops 2 bases, and the junction holds 10 bases not matched to any gene. The CDR3, from cysteine to phenylalanine, totals 17 residues. The retained sequence is limited to the CDR3, 51 bases, with the frame set at the first base.